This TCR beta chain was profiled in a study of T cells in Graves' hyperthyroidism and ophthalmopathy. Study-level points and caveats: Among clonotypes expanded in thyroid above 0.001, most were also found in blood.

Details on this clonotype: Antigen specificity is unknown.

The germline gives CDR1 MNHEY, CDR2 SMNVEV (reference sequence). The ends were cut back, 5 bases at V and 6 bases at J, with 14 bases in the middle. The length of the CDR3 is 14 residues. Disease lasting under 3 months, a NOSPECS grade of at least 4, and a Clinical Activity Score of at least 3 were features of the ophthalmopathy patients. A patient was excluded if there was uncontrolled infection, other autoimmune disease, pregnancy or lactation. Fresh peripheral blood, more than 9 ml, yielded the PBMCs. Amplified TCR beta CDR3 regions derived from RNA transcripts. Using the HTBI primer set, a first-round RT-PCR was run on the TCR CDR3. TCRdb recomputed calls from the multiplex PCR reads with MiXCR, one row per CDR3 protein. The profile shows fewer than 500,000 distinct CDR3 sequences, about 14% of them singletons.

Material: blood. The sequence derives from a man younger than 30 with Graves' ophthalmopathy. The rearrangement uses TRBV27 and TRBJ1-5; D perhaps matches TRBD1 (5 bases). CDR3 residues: CASSINQGSQPQHF. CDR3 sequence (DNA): TGTGCCAGCAGTATAAACCAGGGCTCTCAGCCCCAGCATTTT.